The clone carrying this T cell receptor beta chain was recorded only once. The data belong to a study of blood T cell repertoires in COVID-19. The CDR3 spans 15 residues. V gave up 5 bases and J gave up 2 bases, with 15 bases separating them. Germline CDR1 is SGHAT and CDR2 is FQDESV (reference sequence). Under the authors' procedure: Cell counts per sample came from amplifying reference gene primers. TCRdb's copy holds only in-frame clones and misses some; the assay was immunoSEQ multiplex PCR. From that table come the V and J calls and clone size; the DNA was used to work out D and trimming. The sample contains around 95,000 clones, about 85% of which appear only once.

This chain uses TRBV11-1 with TRBJ1-1, with a weak D call TRBD1 (5 bases). What was sequenced was peripheral blood. This clonotype originated in a man aged 45 to 65 with active or convalescent COVID-19. The CDR3 loop reads CASSPAGHRNTEAFF. The CDR3 DNA follows: TGTGCCAGCAGCCCCGCCGGACACCGTAACACTGAAGCTTTCTTT.